These T cell receptor beta chains were read from a single sample in a study of blood T cell repertoires in COVID-19. Generated by immunoSEQ multiplex PCR, the TCRdb table keeps only in-frame clones and is missing some. The sample holds approximately 410,000 clones, roughly 90% seen once. Sequences were obtained from peripheral blood. These receptors all stem from a woman aged 25 to 39 with active or convalescent COVID-19. CDR3s include the opening cysteine and the closing phenylalanine or tryptophan. Each record gives: J gene, clone size, V gene, D gene, CDR3 DNA, CDR3 protein. The D gene is left open where the match is weak. Size tells how often a clone was seen (once, few, many) or the class of an expanded clone, and some rows leave it out.

>TRBJ2-3|-|TRBV10-2|TRBD2
TGCGCCAGCAGTGAGAAATTCGGGGGGGGGCCCACAGATACGCAGTATTTT
CASSEKFGGGPTDTQYF
>TRBJ2-3|-|TRBV3-1/TRBV3-2|TRBD2
TGTGCCAGCAGCCTCGGGACTAGCGGGAGCTCAGATACGCAGTATTTT
CASSLGTSGSSDTQYF
>TRBJ2-3|-|TRBV11-2|TRBD2
TGTGCCAGCAGCTATCAATCGACTAGCGGGGGGTTCACAGATACGCAGTATTTT
CASSYQSTSGGFTDTQYF
>TRBJ1-2|-|TRBV7-9|TRBD1
TGTGCCAGCAGCTATACAGGGGGTCCTGATGGCTACACCTTC
CASSYTGGPDGYTF
>TRBJ1-2|-|TRBV2|-
TGTGCCAGCACCCCGGGGATGGGTGGCTACACCTTC
CASTPGMGGYTF
>TRBJ1-1|once|TRBV6-1|-
TGTGCCAGCAGTGAAGCGGAGAGGGCTTGGGCTTTCTTT
CASSEAERAWAFF
>TRBJ2-5|-|TRBV18|-
TGTGCCAGCTCACCACGGTCAGGGACTGGGGAGACCCAGTACTTC
CASSPRSGTGETQYF
>TRBJ1-1|-|TRBV29-1|-
TGCAGCGTTGAAGAGGTCACAGGGTACGGGTACACTGAAGCTTTCTTT
CSVEEVTGYGYTEAFF
>TRBJ1-1|-|TRBV19|TRBD1
TGTGCCAGTAGTATTTGGGGGACAGCCTTAATGAACACTGAAGCTTTCTTT
CASSIWGTALMNTEAFF
>TRBJ1-6|-|TRBV29-1|-
TGCAGCGCTTCGAACGCAGGGCGTGGATCACCCCTCCACTTT
CSASNAGRGSPLHF
>TRBJ2-7|-|TRBV9|-
TGTGCCAGCAGCGTAGGAGGGTTAGGGTACGAGCAGTACTTC
CASSVGGLGYEQYF
>TRBJ2-1|-|TRBV5-1|-
TGCGCCAGCAGCTTGGTCGACGGGTCCTACAATGAGCAGTTCTTC
CASSLVDGSYNEQFF
>TRBJ1-1|-|TRBV5-6|-
TGTGCCAGCAGCCGGACTTTGACCACTGAAGCTTTCTTT
CASSRTLTTEAFF
>TRBJ2-7|-|TRBV19|-
TGTGCCAGTAGTGAAAACAGGGTGGAAAGCTCCTACGAGCAGTACTTC
CASSENRVESSYEQYF
>TRBJ2-1|-|TRBV5-6|-
TGTGCCAGCAGCTTGTGGTCTAGTTACAATGAGCAGTTCTTC
CASSLWSSYNEQFF
>TRBJ1-5|-|TRBV18|TRBD1
TGTGCCAGCGCGACAGGGAGCAATCAGCCCCAGCATTTT
CASATGSNQPQHF
>TRBJ2-7|-|TRBV29-1|-
TGCAGCGCTGATTCAGGGGACGAGCAGTACTTC
CSADSGDEQYF
>TRBJ2-2|-|TRBV4-1|TRBD2
TGCGCCAGCAGCCCCCAGCGGGGGGACACCGGGGAGCTGTTTTTT
CASSPQRGDTGELFF
>TRBJ2-1|-|TRBV5-8|-
TGTGCCAGCAGCTTGGCAGGGTACGATGAACATGAGCAGTTCTTC
CASSLAGYDEHEQFF
>TRBJ1-1|-|TRBV27|TRBD1
TGTGCCAGCAGTCTTGTGACAGGGTTGAACACTGAAGCTTTCTTT
CASSLVTGLNTEAFF
>TRBJ2-7|-|TRBV18|TRBD2
TGTGCCAGCTCACCAGGACTAGCGAACTACGAGCAGTACTTC
CASSPGLANYEQYF
>TRBJ1-2|-|TRBV28|-
TGTGCCAGCAGAAAACAGGGCTATGGCTACACCTTC
CASRKQGYGYTF
>TRBJ2-2|-|TRBV18|TRBD1
TGTGCCAGCCTAGCCCGACAGGGATTGAGCGGGGAGCTGTTTTTT
CASLARQGLSGELFF
>TRBJ1-4|-|TRBV18|-
TGTGCCAGCTCACAAGTCAGCCTTGCGGGCTCTAATGAAAAACTGTTTTTT
CASSQVSLAGSNEKLFF
>TRBJ1-4|-|TRBV28|-
TGTGCCAGCAGTGGGACAAGGACTGCAACTAATGAAAAACTGTTTTTT
CASSGTRTATNEKLFF
>TRBJ2-1|-|TRBV4-2|TRBD1
TGTGCCAGCACCCAAGAGGGGGCGGCGATTGCTCCTGAGCAGTTCTTC
CASTQEGAAIAPEQFF
>TRBJ2-1|-|TRBV6-5|-
TGTGCCAGCAGTTACCGGTCTTCTCAAAATGAGCAGTTCTTC
CASSYRSSQNEQFF
>TRBJ2-7|-|TRBV7-9|-
TGTGCCAGCAGCTTGGTCCCCCCGGGGTTTACTCCCTACGAGCAGTACTTC
CASSLVPPGFTPYEQYF
>TRBJ1-1|-|TRBV6-6|-
TGTGCCAGCAGTTCCTCGGGGCAGACTGAAGCTTTCTTT
CASSSSGQTEAFF
>TRBJ2-5|few|TRBV6-1|-
TGTGCCAGCAGTGAAGACCCGGCGTCTAGGCAATACTTC
CASSEDPASRQYF